This T cell receptor (beta chain) was observed in a study of blood T cell repertoires in COVID-19. The V gene's germline CDR1 is SGHRS and CDR2 YFSETQ. V was pared by 0 bases and J by 2 bases, with 2 bases of the junction left unmatched. The CDR3 has 15 amino acids. Original analysis: Amplified reference gene primers provided the basis for estimating nucleated cell counts. The assay was immunoSEQ multiplex PCR, and TCRdb's table has in-frame clones only and misses some. The DNA gave D and trimming, while V, J and clone size come from that table. The table has about 200,000 clones, approximately 84% seen once.

This TCR derives from a man aged 50 or older with acute or convalescent COVID-19. The specimen was peripheral blood. This rearrangement joins TRBV5-1 to TRBJ1-5; 7 bases line up with TRBD1. CDR3 nucleotides: TGCGCCAGCAGCTTGGGGACAGGCCGCAATCAGCCCCAGCATTTT. Translated, it gives CASSLGTGRNQPQHF.